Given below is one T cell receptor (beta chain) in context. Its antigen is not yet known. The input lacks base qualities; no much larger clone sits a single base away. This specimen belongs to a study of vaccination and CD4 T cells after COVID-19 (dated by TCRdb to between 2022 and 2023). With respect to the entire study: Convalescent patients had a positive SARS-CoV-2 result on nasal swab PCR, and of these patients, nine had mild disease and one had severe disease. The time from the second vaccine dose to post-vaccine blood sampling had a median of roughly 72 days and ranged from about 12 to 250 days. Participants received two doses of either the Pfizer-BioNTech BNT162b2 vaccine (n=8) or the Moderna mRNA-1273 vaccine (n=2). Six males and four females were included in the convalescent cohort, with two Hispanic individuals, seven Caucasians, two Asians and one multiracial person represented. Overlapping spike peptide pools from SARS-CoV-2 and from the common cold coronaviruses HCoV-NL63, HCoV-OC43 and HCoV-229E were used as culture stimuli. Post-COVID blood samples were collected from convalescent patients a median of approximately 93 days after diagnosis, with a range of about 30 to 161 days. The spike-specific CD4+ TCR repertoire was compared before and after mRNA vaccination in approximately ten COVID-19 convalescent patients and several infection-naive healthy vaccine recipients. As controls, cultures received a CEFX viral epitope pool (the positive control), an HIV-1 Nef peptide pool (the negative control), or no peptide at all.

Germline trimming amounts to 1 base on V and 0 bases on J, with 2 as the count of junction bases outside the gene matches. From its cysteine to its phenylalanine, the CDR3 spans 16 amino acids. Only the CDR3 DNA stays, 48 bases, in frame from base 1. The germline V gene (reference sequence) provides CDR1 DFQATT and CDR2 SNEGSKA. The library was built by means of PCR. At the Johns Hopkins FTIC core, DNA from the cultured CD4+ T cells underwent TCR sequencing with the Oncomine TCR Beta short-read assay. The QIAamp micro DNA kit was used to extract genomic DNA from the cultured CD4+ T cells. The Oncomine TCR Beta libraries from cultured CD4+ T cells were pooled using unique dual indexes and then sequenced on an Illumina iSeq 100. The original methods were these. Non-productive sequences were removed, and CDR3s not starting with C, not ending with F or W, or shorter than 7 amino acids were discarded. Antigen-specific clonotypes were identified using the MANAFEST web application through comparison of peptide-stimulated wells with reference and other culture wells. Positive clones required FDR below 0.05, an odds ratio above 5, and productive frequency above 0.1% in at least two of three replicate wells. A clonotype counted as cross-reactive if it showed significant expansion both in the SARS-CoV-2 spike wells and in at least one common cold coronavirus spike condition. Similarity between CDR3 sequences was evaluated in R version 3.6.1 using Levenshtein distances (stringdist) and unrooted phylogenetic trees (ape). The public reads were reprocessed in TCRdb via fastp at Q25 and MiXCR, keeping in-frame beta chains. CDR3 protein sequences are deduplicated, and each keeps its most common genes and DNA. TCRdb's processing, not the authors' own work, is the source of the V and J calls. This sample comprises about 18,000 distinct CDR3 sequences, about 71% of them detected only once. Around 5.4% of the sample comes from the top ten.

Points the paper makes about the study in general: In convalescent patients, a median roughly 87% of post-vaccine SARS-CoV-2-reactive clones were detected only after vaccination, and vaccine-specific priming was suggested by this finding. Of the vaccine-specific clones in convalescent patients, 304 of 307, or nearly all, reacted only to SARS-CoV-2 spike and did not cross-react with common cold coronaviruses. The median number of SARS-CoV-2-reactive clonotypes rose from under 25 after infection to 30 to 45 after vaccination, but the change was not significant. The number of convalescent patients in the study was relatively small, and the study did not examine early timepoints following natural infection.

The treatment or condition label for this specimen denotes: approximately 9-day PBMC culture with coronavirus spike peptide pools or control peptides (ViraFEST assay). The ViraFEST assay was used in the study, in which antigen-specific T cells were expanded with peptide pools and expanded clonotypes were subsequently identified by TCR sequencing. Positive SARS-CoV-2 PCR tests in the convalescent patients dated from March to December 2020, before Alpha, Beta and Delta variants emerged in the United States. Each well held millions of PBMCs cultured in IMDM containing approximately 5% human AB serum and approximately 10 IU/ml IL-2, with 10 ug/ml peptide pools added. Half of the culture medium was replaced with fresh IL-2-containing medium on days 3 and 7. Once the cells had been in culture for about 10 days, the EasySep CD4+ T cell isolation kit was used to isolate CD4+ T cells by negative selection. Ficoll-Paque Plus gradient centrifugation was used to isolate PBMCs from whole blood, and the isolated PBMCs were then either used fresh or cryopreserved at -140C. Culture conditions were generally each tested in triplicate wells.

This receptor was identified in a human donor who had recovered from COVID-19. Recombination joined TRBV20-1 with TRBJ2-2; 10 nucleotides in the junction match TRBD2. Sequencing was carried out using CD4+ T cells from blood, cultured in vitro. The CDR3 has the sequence CSARVSGRPNTGELFF. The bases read TGCAGTGCTAGAGTTAGCGGGAGGCCGAACACCGGGGAGCTGTTTTTT.